This TCR beta chain is from a study of Ad26.COV2.S vaccination and SARS-CoV-2 variants. Study context: Once or twice, 56 days apart, Ad26.COV2.S was delivered intramuscularly.

V lost 3 bases, J lost 0 bases, and 12 bases lay in between. CDR1 is SGHNT, CDR2 YYREEE, per germline (reference sequence). The CDR3 sequence is 15 residues long. Treatment defined: 15 to 20 received Ad26.COV2.S at low or high dose, single or two shots; 5 received placebo; per-sample allocation not given. Repertoires come from day 63 after the first vaccine or placebo injection. Method: immunoSEQ multiplex PCR; TCRdb's copy keeps in-frame clones and lacks some. This sample has hundreds of thousands of clones, with roughly 90% found just once. The clonotype comes from a person aged 18 to 59 who received the Ad26.COV2.S COVID-19 vaccine or a placebo. The sample here was peripheral blood, taken in a trial of Ad26.COV2.S vaccine versus placebo. The chain combines TRBV5-4 with TRBJ1-1, with a tentative D call TRBD1 (6 bases). This chain's CDR3 is CASSWGAVVNTEAFF. CDR3 nucleotides: TGTGCCAGCAGCTGGGGGGCAGTAGTGAACACTGAAGCTTTCTTT.